These T cell receptor beta chains were read from a single sample in a study of blood T cell repertoires in COVID-19. Using immunoSEQ multiplex PCR, the repertoire was profiled, and TCRdb retains in-frame clones only, with some absent. This table holds around 170,000 clones, approximately 80% found once. The sequenced material came from PBMCs or T cells enriched from blood (not recorded which). These receptors came from a man between 45 and 60 years old who had recovered from COVID-19. The CDR3 runs from the conserved cysteine through the conserved F or W. The D gene is left open where the match is weak. The size entry is marked missing in some rows and otherwise reads once, few, many or a size class.

v_gene	abundance	len	j_gene	d_gene	CDR3aa	CDR3nt
TRBV5-1	-	15	TRBJ2-1	-	CASSLGQGTRNEQFF	TGCGCCAGCAGCTTAGGGCAGGGGACACGGAATGAGCAGTTCTTC
TRBV6-5	-	14	TRBJ2-2	TRBD1	CASTPDRRTGELFF	TGTGCCAGCACCCCGGACAGGAGGACCGGGGAGCTGTTTTTT
TRBV27	-	13	TRBJ1-5	-	CASRGQGASPQHF	TGTGCCAGCAGAGGACAAGGGGCTTCGCCCCAGCATTTT
TRBV5-4	-	17	TRBJ1-1	-	CASSLRTWAGPGTEAFF	TGTGCCAGCAGCTTACGAACTTGGGCAGGGCCAGGCACTGAAGCTTTCTTT
TRBV18	few	17	TRBJ2-7	-	CASSPPIILEQSYEQYF	TGTGCCAGCTCACCACCGATAATTCTGGAGCAATCCTACGAGCAGTACTTC
TRBV7-2	-	16	TRBJ2-7	TRBD2	CASSSHPGTRSYEQYF	TGTGCCAGCAGCTCCCATCCCGGGACTAGATCCTACGAGCAGTACTTC
TRBV27	few	19	TRBJ1-1	TRBD1	CASSLFPPSSGQGYTEAFF	TGTGCCAGCAGTTTATTTCCTCCCAGTTCGGGACAGGGGTACACTGAAGCTTTCTTT
TRBV11-2	once	15	TRBJ2-5	TRBD1	CASSSVGQLQETQYF	TGTGCCAGCAGCTCGGTGGGACAGCTACAAGAGACCCAGTACTTC
TRBV7-2	-	14	TRBJ2-4	-	CASSLALGDSTQYF	TGTGCCAGCAGCTTAGCGCTCGGGGACTCTACCCAGTACTTC
TRBV5-4	few	12	TRBJ1-5	-	CASSFGEGPQHF	TGTGCCAGCAGCTTTGGGGAGGGGCCCCAGCATTTT
TRBV6-4	-	16	TRBJ2-2	-	CASSQWGQENTGELFF	TGTGCCAGCAGTCAATGGGGACAAGAGAACACCGGGGAGCTGTTTTTT
TRBV27	-	14	TRBJ2-5	-	CASSSWQEAETQYF	TGTGCCAGCAGTTCTTGGCAGGAGGCAGAGACCCAGTACTTC
TRBV12-3/TRBV12-4	few	13	TRBJ1-1	-	CASSFSAAGEAFF	TGTGCCAGCAGTTTTTCGGCGGCGGGGGAAGCTTTCTTT
TRBV7-2	-	17	TRBJ2-3	TRBD2	CASSLAESGGVADTQYF	TGTGCCAGCAGCTTAGCGGAAAGCGGGGGGGTTGCAGATACGCAGTATTTT
TRBV5-1	-	13	TRBJ2-4	-	CASRLDIRGIQYF	TGCGCCAGCCGCCTTGACATAAGAGGGATTCAGTACTTC
TRBV12-5	-	14	TRBJ1-2	-	CASGPPLLRYGYTF	TGTGCTAGTGGTCCCCCCCTACTGCGTTATGGCTACACCTTC
TRBV5-6	-	14	TRBJ2-7	-	CASSPPGQPYEQYF	TGTGCCAGCAGCCCCCCCGGACAACCCTACGAGCAGTACTTC
TRBV15	-	16	TRBJ1-3	-	CATSRAHSLSGNTIYF	TGTGCCACCAGCAGAGCCCACAGTCTTTCTGGAAACACCATATATTTT
TRBV6-5	-	13	TRBJ2-5	TRBD1	CATRDSGQETQYF	TGTGCCACCCGGGACAGCGGTCAAGAGACCCAGTACTTC
TRBV5-1	few	16	TRBJ2-1	TRBD1	CASQPTPTGSTYEQFF	TGCGCCAGCCAACCCACACCGACAGGGAGTACGTATGAGCAGTTCTTC
TRBV19	-	17	TRBJ2-3	TRBD2	CASSSGLAGALTDTQYF	TGTGCCAGTAGTTCAGGACTAGCGGGGGCCCTCACAGATACGCAGTATTTT
TRBV12-3/TRBV12-4	-	13	TRBJ1-5	-	CASSLTDNQPQHF	TGTGCCAGCAGCCTTACAGACAATCAGCCCCAGCATTTT
TRBV11-3	-	15	TRBJ2-1	TRBD2	CASSLESGAYNEQFF	TGTGCCAGCAGCTTAGAAAGCGGGGCTTACAATGAGCAGTTCTTC
TRBV3-1/TRBV3-2	-	13	TRBJ1-6	-	CASSPTGNSPLHF	TGTGCCAGCAGCCCCACAGGGAACTCACCCCTCCACTTT
TRBV5-5	-	14	TRBJ1-1	-	CASTLGGASAEAFF	TGTGCCAGCACCCTGGGGGGGGCATCGGCTGAAGCTTTCTTT
TRBV7-6	-	14	TRBJ2-2	-	CASSLKGGTGELFF	TGTGCCAGCAGCTTGAAAGGGGGCACCGGGGAGCTGTTTTTT
TRBV4-1	-	15	TRBJ2-7	TRBD1	CASSQRTGFPYEQYF	TGCGCCAGCAGCCAGAGGACAGGGTTCCCCTACGAGCAGTACTTC
TRBV9	-	13	TRBJ1-1	-	CASSAGRRTEAFF	TGTGCCAGCAGCGCAGGTAGGAGGACTGAAGCTTTCTTT
TRBV18	-	14	TRBJ1-5	TRBD1	CASSPTGGSQPQHF	TGTGCCAGCTCACCCACAGGGGGGAGTCAGCCCCAGCATTTT
TRBV10-3	-	14	TRBJ2-4	-	CAISDGSTGNIQYF	TGTGCCATCAGTGACGGGTCTACCGGGAACATTCAGTACTTC
TRBV4-2	-	15	TRBJ2-3	TRBD1	CASKRRDRGTDTQYF	TGTGCCAGCAAGCGACGGGACAGGGGCACAGATACGCAGTATTTT
TRBV5-1	-	16	TRBJ2-7	TRBD2	CASSLAGTSGGHEQYF	TGCGCCAGCAGCTTGGCCGGGACTAGCGGGGGCCACGAGCAGTACTTC
TRBV24-1	-	13	TRBJ2-1	-	CATSDARDNEQFF	TGTGCCACCAGTGATGCTAGAGACAATGAGCAGTTCTTC
TRBV7-9	-	16	TRBJ2-2	-	CASSYNRVSNTGELFF	TGTGCCAGCAGTTATAACAGAGTGTCGAACACCGGGGAGCTGTTTTTT
TRBV3-1/TRBV3-2	-	18	TRBJ1-6	-	CASSRSVGQSSYNSPLHF	TGTGCCAGCAGCCGGAGTGTGGGGCAAAGCTCCTATAATTCACCCCTCCACTTT
TRBV5-6	-	12	TRBJ1-2	-	CASSLLGYGYTF	TGTGCCAGCAGCTTGCTCGGGTATGGCTACACCTTC
TRBV10-3	-	15	TRBJ2-1	TRBD2	CAISDSSGGGDEQFF	TGTGCCATCAGTGACTCTAGCGGGGGAGGCGATGAGCAGTTCTTC
TRBV20-1	few	14	TRBJ1-4	TRBD1	CSASMTGEGEKLFF	TGCAGTGCTAGTATGACAGGGGAGGGTGAAAAACTGTTTTTT
TRBV30	-	14	TRBJ1-1	TRBD1	CAWSTRQGGTEAFF	TGTGCCTGGAGTACCCGACAGGGGGGCACTGAAGCTTTCTTT
TRBV3-1/TRBV3-2	-	13	TRBJ1-2	TRBD1	CASSPGTGYGYTF	TGTGCCAGCAGCCCGGGGACAGGGTATGGCTACACCTTC
TRBV4-3	-	16	TRBJ1-4	-	CASSPTAGGANEKLFF	TGCGCCAGCAGCCCGACCGCGGGGGGGGCTAATGAAAAACTGTTTTTT
TRBV6-2/TRBV6-3	-	15	TRBJ1-3	-	CASSNQGFSGNTIYF	TGTGCCAGCAGTAACCAGGGATTTTCTGGAAACACCATATATTTT
TRBV5-1	-	13	TRBJ1-2	-	CASSLVGRGGYTF	TGCGCCAGCAGCTTGGTCGGTCGGGGTGGCTACACCTTC
TRBV5-1	-	14	TRBJ1-1	-	CASSPQNSNTEAFF	TGCGCCAGCAGCCCACAGAACTCGAACACTGAAGCTTTCTTT
TRBV4-2	many	20	TRBJ1-5	TRBD1	CASSQSFSPDRGPGGQPQHF	TGTGCCAGCAGCCAATCCTTTTCCCCGGACAGGGGGCCCGGAGGTCAGCCCCAGCATTTT
TRBV19	-	14	TRBJ2-1	TRBD2	CASSIRTSLGEQFF	TGTGCCAGTAGTATAAGGACTAGCCTGGGGGAGCAGTTCTTC
TRBV5-4	-	15	TRBJ1-2	-	CASSFEGGANYGYTF	TGTGCCAGCAGCTTTGAAGGGGGAGCTAACTATGGCTACACCTTC
TRBV11-3	few	15	TRBJ2-1	TRBD2	CASSREGRANDEQFF	TGTGCCAGCAGCCGGGAGGGGCGGGCGAACGATGAGCAGTTCTTC
TRBV3-1/TRBV3-2	-	13	TRBJ1-2	-	CASSQDREWGYTF	TGTGCCAGCAGCCAAGATCGAGAGTGGGGCTACACCTTC
TRBV5-1	-	16	TRBJ2-3	TRBD2	CASSLIAGSSTDTQYF	TGCGCCAGCAGCTTGATAGCGGGGTCTAGCACAGATACGCAGTATTTT
TRBV14	-	15	TRBJ1-2	TRBD1	CASSQTPGTGYGYTF	TGTGCCAGCAGCCAAACCCCCGGGACAGGCTATGGCTACACCTTC
TRBV5-4	-	14	TRBJ2-3	-	CASSLEQGADTQYF	TGTGCCAGCAGCTTAGAACAGGGCGCAGATACGCAGTATTTT
TRBV2	once	14	TRBJ1-4	TRBD1	CASSAGQRTEKLFF	TGTGCCAGCAGTGCGGGACAGAGGACTGAAAAACTGTTTTTT
TRBV11-2	-	15	TRBJ2-1	-	CASSLVASSYNEQFF	TGTGCCAGCAGCTTAGTTGCTAGCTCCTACAATGAGCAGTTCTTC
TRBV27	few	15	TRBJ1-2	TRBD1	CASSLGSDRVYGYTF	TGTGCCAGCAGTTTGGGGTCCGACAGGGTGTATGGCTACACCTTC